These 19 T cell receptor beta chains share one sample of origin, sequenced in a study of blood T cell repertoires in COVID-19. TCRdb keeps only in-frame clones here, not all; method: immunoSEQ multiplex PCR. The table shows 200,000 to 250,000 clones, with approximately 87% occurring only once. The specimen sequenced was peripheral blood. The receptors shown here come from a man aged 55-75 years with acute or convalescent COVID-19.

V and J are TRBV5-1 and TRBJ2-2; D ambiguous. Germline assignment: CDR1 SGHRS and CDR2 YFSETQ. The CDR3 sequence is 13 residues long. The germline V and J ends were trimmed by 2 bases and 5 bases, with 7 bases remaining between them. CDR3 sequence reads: CASSFLRTGELFF. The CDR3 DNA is TGCGCCAGCAGCTTTTTGAGGACCGGGGAGCTGTTTTTT.

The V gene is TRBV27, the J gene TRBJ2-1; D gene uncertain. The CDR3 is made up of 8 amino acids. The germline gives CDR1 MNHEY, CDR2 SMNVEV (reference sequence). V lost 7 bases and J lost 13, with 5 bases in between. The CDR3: CASIIQFF. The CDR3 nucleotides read TGTGCCAGCATTATTCAGTTCTTC.

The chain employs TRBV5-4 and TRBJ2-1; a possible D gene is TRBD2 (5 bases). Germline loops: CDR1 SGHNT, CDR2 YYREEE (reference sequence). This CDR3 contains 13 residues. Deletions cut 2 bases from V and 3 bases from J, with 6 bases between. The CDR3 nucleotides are TGTGCCAGCAGCTTAAGCGGCTACAATGAGCAGTTCTTC. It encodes CASSLSGYNEQFF.

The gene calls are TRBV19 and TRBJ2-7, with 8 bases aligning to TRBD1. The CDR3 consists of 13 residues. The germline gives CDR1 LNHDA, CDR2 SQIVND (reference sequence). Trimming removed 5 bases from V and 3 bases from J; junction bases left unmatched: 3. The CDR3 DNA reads TGTGCCAGTAGTTCAGGGGGCGGCTACGAGCAGTACTTC. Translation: CASSSGGGYEQYF. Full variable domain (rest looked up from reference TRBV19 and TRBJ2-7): DGGITQSPKYLFRKEGQNVTLSCEQNLNHDAMYWYRQDPGQGLRLIYYSQIVNDFQKGDIAEGYSVSREKKESFPLTVTSAQKNPTAFYLCASSSGGGYEQYFGPGTRLTVT.

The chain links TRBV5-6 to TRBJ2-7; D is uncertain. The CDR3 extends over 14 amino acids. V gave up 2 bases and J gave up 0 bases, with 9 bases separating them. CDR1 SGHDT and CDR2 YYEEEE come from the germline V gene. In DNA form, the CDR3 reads TGTGCCAGCAGCTTCGTCGGTAGCTCCTACGAGCAGTACTTC. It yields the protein CASSFVGSSYEQYF. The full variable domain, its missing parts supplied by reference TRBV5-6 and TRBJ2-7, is DAGVTQSPTHLIKTRGQQVTLRCSPKSGHDTVSWYQQALGQGPQFIFQYYEEEERQRGNFPDRFSGHQFPNYSSELNVNALLLGDSALYLCASSFVGSSYEQYFGPGTRLTVT.

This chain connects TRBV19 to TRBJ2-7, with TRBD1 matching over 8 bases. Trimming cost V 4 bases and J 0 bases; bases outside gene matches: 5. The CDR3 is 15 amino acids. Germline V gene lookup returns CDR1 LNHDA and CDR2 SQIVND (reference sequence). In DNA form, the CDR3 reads TGTGCCAGTAGTAAGGGACAGGTGAGCTCCTACGAGCAGTACTTC. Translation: CASSKGQVSSYEQYF.

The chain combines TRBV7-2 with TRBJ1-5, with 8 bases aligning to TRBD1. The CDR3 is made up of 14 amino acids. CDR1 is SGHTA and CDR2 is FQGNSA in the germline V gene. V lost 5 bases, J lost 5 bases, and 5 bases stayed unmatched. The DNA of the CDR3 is TGTGCCAGCAGCCAGACAGGGGCGTATCAGCCCCAGCATTTT. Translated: CASSQTGAYQPQHF.

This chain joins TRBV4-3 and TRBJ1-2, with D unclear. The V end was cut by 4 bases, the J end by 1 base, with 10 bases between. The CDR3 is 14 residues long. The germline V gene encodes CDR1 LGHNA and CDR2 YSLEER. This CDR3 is CASSLHGDNYGYTF. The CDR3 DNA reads TGCGCCAGCAGCCTTCACGGGGATAACTATGGCTACACCTTC.

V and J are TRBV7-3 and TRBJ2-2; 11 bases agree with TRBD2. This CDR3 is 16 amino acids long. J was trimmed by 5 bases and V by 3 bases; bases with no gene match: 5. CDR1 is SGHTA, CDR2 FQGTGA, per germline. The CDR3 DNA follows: TGTGCCAGCAGCTTCTGGCTAGCGGGAGGAACCGGGGAGCTGTTTTTT. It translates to CASSFWLAGGTGELFF.

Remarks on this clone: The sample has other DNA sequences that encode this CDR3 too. The CDR3 loop is CASSLGASTDTQYF. DNA of the CDR3: TGTGCCAGCAGCTTAGGGGCTAGCACAGATACGCAGTATTTT. The V and J genes are TRBV11-3 and TRBJ2-3, with unresolved D. V was trimmed by 1 base and J by 0 bases, leaving 5 bases between them. Germline CDR1 and CDR2: SGHNT and YENEEA. This CDR3 spans 14 amino acids. Supplemented by reference TRBV11-3 and TRBJ2-3, the full variable domain reads EAGVVQSPRYKIIEKKQPVAFWCNPISGHNTLYWYLQNLGQGPELLIRYENEEAVDDSQLPKDRFSAERLKGVDSTLKIQPAELGDSAVYLCASSLGASTDTQYFGPGTRLTVL.

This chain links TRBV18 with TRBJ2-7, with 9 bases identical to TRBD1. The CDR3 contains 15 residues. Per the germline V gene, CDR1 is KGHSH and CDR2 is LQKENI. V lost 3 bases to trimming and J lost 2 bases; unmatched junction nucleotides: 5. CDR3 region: CASSPARDRAYEQYF. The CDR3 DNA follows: TGTGCCAGCTCACCTGCCCGGGACAGGGCCTACGAGCAGTACTTC.

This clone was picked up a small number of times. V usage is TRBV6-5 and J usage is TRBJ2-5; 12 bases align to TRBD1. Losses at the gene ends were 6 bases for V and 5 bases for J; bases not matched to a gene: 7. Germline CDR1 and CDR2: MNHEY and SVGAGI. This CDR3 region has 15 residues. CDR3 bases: TGTGCCAGCAGCGGGACAGGGGGCGGAATTGAGACCCAGTACTTC. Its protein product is CASSGTGGGIETQYF.

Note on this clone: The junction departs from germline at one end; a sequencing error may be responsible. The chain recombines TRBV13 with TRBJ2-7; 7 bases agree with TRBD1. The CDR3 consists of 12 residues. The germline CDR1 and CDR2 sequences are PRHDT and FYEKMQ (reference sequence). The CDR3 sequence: CASSLGRDRFRF. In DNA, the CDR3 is TGTGCCAGCAGCTTAGGCAGGGACAGATTTCGCTTC.

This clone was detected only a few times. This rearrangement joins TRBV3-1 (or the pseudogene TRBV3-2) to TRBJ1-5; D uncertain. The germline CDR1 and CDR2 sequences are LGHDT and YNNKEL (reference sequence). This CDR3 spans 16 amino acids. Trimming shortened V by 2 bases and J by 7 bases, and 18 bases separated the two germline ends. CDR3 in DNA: TGTGCCAGCAGCCAATCTTTTGAGAGGGATCGCCAGCCCCAGCATTTT. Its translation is CASSQSFERDRQPQHF.

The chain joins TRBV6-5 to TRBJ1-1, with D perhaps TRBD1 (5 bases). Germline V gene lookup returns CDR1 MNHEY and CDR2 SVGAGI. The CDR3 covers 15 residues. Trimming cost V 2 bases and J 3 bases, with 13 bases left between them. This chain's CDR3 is CASSYISQGDTEAFF. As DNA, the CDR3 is TGTGCCAGCAGTTACATTAGTCAGGGTGACACTGAAGCTTTCTTT.

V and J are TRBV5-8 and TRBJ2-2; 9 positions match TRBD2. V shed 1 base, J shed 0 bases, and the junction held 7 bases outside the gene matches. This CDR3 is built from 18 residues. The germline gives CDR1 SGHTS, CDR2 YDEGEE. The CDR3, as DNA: TGTGCCAGCAGCTTGAAGGCCGGGACTAGCCCGAACACCGGGGAGCTGTTTTTT. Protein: CASSLKAGTSPNTGELFF. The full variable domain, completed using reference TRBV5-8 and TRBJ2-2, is EAGVTQSPTHLIKTRGQQATLRCSPISGHTSVYWYQQALGLGLQFLLWYDEGEERNRGNFPPRFSGRQFPNYSSELNVNALELEDSALYLCASSLKAGTSPNTGELFFGEGSRLTVL.

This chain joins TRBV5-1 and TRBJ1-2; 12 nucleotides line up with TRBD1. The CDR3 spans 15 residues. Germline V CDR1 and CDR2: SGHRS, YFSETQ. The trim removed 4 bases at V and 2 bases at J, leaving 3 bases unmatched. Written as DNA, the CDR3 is TGCGCCAGCAGCACCGGGACAGGGGGCAACTATGGCTACACCTTC. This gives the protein CASSTGTGGNYGYTF.

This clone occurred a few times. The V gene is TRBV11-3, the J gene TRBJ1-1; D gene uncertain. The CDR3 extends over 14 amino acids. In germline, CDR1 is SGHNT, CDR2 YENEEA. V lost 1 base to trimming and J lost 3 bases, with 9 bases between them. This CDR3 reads CASSLGGSDTEAFF. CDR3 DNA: TGTGCCAGCAGCTTAGGTGGTTCGGACACTGAAGCTTTCTTT.

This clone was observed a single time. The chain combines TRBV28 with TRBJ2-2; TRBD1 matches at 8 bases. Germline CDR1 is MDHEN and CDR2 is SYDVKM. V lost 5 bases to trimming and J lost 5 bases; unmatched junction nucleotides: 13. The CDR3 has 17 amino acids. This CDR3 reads CASSQRQGRAGTGELFF. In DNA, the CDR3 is TGTGCCAGCAGTCAAAGACAGGGGAGAGCTGGAACCGGGGAGCTGTTTTTT.